The rows below give T cell receptor beta chains drawn from one sample of a study of blood T cell repertoires in COVID-19. The data were produced by immunoSEQ multiplex PCR, yet TCRdb's version contains in-frame clones alone and is incomplete. The sample holds a few hundred thousand clones; about nine tenths are singletons and the top ten take about 2.5%. The sequencing input was peripheral blood. The receptors shown here come from a man aged 18 to 29 with active or convalescent COVID-19. The CDR3 runs from the conserved cysteine through the conserved F or W. Expanded clones get a size class; other rows say once, few or many, or leave the size out.

clone_size: .
v_call: TRBV7-3
j_call: TRBJ2-3
cdr3_aa: CASSFAGRRPDTQYF

clone_size: .
v_call: TRBV7-9
j_call: TRBJ1-4
cdr3_aa: CASSSPVYNEKLFF

clone_size: few
v_call: TRBV19
j_call: TRBJ1-1
cdr3_aa: CASSRNRGYTEAFF

clone_size: few
v_call: TRBV19
j_call: TRBJ1-1
cdr3_aa: CASSIGQNTEAFF

clone_size: few
v_call: TRBV6-5
j_call: TRBJ2-2
cdr3_aa: CASSFTGATGELFF

clone_size: .
v_call: TRBV5-6
j_call: TRBJ2-7
cdr3_aa: CASSWAGGLGYEQYF

clone_size: .
v_call: TRBV4-1
j_call: TRBJ1-5
cdr3_aa: CASSPRIAVEGSQPQHF

clone_size: .
v_call: TRBV5-6
j_call: TRBJ1-2
cdr3_aa: CASSPREGGYTF

clone_size: .
v_call: TRBV5-1
j_call: TRBJ1-1
cdr3_aa: CASSLVTAPGTEAFF

clone_size: .
v_call: TRBV28
j_call: TRBJ2-7
cdr3_aa: CASRTIGSGRSYEQYF

clone_size: .
v_call: TRBV11-1
j_call: TRBJ1-1
cdr3_aa: CASARSGWGITEAFF

clone_size: .
v_call: TRBV11-2
j_call: TRBJ1-4
cdr3_aa: CASSSRQGVVGEKLFF

clone_size: .
v_call: TRBV4-1
j_call: TRBJ2-5
cdr3_aa: CASSEGHEAETQYF

clone_size: .
v_call: TRBV11-2
j_call: TRBJ1-1
cdr3_aa: CASSPMDRGGRTEAFF

clone_size: .
v_call: TRBV5-6
j_call: TRBJ1-6
cdr3_aa: CASTTAGGTPLHF

clone_size: few
v_call: TRBV7-3
j_call: TRBJ1-6
cdr3_aa: CASSANRGERSPLHF

clone_size: .
v_call: TRBV4-3
j_call: TRBJ1-2
cdr3_aa: CASSLRDRDYGYTF

clone_size: .
v_call: TRBV13
j_call: TRBJ2-7
cdr3_aa: CASSGQAGGPKAEQYF

clone_size: once
v_call: TRBV24-1
j_call: TRBJ2-5
cdr3_aa: CATTPNPDYQETQYF

clone_size: .
v_call: TRBV9
j_call: TRBJ2-3
cdr3_aa: CASSQQGARVDTQYF

clone_size: .
v_call: TRBV21-1
j_call: TRBJ1-5
cdr3_aa: CASSTREIVHF

clone_size: .
v_call: TRBV7-8
j_call: TRBJ2-2
cdr3_aa: CASGRLGRTGELFF

clone_size: .
v_call: TRBV7-9
j_call: TRBJ1-2
cdr3_aa: CASSGGQSYGYTF

clone_size: .
v_call: TRBV4-3
j_call: TRBJ1-2
cdr3_aa: CASSPLINSYGYTF

clone_size: .
v_call: TRBV7-2
j_call: TRBJ2-3
cdr3_aa: CASSLGVSGRNTDTQYF

clone_size: .
v_call: TRBV5-1
j_call: TRBJ2-1
cdr3_aa: CASSAAGTRNNELSRNNEQFF